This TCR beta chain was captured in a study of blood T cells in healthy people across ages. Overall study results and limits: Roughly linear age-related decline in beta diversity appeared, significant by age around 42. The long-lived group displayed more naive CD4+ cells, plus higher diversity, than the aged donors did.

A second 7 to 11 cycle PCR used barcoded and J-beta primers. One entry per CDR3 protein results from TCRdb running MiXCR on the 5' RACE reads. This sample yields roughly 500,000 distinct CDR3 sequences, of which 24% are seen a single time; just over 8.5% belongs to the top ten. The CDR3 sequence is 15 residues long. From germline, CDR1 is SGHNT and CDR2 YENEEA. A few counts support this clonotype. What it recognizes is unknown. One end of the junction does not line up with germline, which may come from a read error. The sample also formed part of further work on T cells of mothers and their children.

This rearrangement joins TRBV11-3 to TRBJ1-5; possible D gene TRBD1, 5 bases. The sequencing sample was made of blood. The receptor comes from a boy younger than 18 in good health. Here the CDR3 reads CASSSDRRGNQPQRF. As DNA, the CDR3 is TGTGCCAGCAGCTCCGACCGGCGGGGCAATCAGCCCCAGCGTTTT.